One and the same sample provided the 8 T cell receptor beta chains below, sequenced in a study of OX40 agonist ivuxolimab in advanced cancers. Produced via immunoSEQ multiplex PCR; TCRdb's table is partial and in-frame only. The sample contains about 64,000 clones, about 87% of which appear only once. Here the sequenced sample was CD4+ or CD8+ T cells sorted from blood, taken in a trial of the OX40 agonist ivuxolimab. The receptors stem from an adult with an advanced solid tumor such as melanoma, head and neck, liver or kidney cancer.

V and J are TRBV7-3 and TRBJ2-1; 12 nucleotides agree with TRBD2. This CDR3 region has 15 residues. The V and J ends lost 4 bases and 10 bases, in that order; junction bases with no gene match: 8. From germline, CDR1 is SGHTA and CDR2 FQGTGA. This chain's CDR3 is CASSSSGTSGLEQFF. CDR3 sequence (DNA): TGTGCCAGCAGCTCGTCCGGGACTAGCGGGCTCGAGCAGTTCTTC.

The rearrangement uses TRBV4-1 and TRBJ1-1; TRBD1 is a possible D gene (5 bases). Germline V gives CDR1 MGHRA, CDR2 YSYEKL. V was pared by 2 bases and J by 3 bases, with 10 bases between. CDR3 size: 14 residues. CDR3 sequence: CASSQPWGDTEAFF. The CDR3 nucleotides read TGCGCCAGCAGCCAACCATGGGGGGACACTGAAGCTTTCTTT.

V and J are TRBV7-9 and TRBJ2-6, with 9 positions matching TRBD1. The CDR3 length is 18 residues. CDR1 is SEHNR and CDR2 is FQNEAQ in the germline V gene (reference sequence). Losses at the gene ends were 4 bases for V and 0 bases for J; bases not matched to a gene: 7. This CDR3 reads CASSYTGQGYSGANVLTF. The CDR3 DNA reads TGTGCCAGCAGCTATACTGGACAGGGGTACTCTGGGGCCAACGTCCTGACTTTC.

The V call is TRBV5-6, the J call TRBJ2-5; no clear D. The germline V and J ends were trimmed by 4 bases and 1 base, with 11 bases remaining between them. Per the germline V gene, CDR1 is SGHDT and CDR2 is YYEEEE. CDR3 length: 14 residues. CDR3 region: CASSLAGSQETQYF. The CDR3, as DNA: TGTGCCAGCAGCCTGGCCGGGTCCCAAGAGACCCAGTACTTC.

The chain combines TRBV14 with TRBJ2-5; 7 nucleotides agree with TRBD2. CDR1 and CDR2 (germline): SGHDN, FVKESK. The CDR3 extends over 16 amino acids. Germline trimming cut 1 base from V and 3 bases from J; bases unmatched to any gene: 8. The CDR3 nucleotides read TGTGCCAGCAGCCAAGTTTATCCTAGCGGAAAAGAGACCCAGTACTTC. This sequence encodes CASSQVYPSGKETQYF.

The chain employs TRBV7-6 and TRBJ2-5; 7 bases agree with TRBD1. Trimming cost V 2 bases and J 5 bases; bases outside gene matches: 8. This CDR3 contains 15 residues. The germline gives CDR1 SGHVS, CDR2 FNYEAQ. The CDR3 spells CASSLSTGVGETQYF. CDR3 nucleotide sequence: TGTGCCAGCAGCTTATCAACAGGGGTGGGGGAGACCCAGTACTTC.

This clone came up a few times. V usage is TRBV2 and J usage is TRBJ2-1, with D possibly being TRBD2 (8 bases). V lost 5 bases and J lost 5, with 13 bases in between. This CDR3 contains 14 residues. Germline CDR1 SNHLY, CDR2 FYNNEI. This CDR3 reads CASSREGANNEQFF. CDR3 bases: TGTGCCAGCAGTCGGGAGGGGGCGAACAATGAGCAGTTCTTC.

In its sample, this clone was seen once. At one end the junction does not follow the germline gene, possibly because of a read error. The chain has TRBV11-2 and TRBJ2-7, with no clear D. Germline V gene data show CDR1 as SGHAT and CDR2 as FQNNGV. The CDR3 consists of 12 residues. CDR3 DNA: TGTGCCAGCAGCATAGACGGCTACGAGCAGTACTTC. This sequence encodes CASSIDGYEQYF.